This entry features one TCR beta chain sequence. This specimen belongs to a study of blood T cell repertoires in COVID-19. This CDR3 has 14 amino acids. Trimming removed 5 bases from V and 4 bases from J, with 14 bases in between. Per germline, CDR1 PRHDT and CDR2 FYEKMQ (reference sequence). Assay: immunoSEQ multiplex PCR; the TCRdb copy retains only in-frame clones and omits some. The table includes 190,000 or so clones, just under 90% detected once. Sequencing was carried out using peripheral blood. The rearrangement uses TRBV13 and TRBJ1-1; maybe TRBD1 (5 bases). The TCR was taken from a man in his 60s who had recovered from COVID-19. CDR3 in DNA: TGTGCCAGCAGCCGGGACGGGAGGGGCACTGAAGCTTTCTTT. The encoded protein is CASSRDGRGTEAFF.